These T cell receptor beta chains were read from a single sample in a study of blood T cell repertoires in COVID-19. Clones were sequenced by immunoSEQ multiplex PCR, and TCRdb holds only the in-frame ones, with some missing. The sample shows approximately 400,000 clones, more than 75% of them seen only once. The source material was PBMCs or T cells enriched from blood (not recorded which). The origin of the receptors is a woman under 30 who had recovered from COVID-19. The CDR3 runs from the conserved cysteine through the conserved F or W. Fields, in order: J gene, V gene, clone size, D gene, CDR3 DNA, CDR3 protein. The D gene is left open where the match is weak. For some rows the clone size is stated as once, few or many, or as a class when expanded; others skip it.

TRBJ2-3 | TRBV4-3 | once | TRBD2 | TGCGCCAGCAGCTCGCCGGGACTAGCAAGAGCAGATACGCAGTATTTT | CASSSPGLARADTQYF
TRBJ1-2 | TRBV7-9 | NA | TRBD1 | TGTGCCAGCAGCTTACCCGGGAACAGGGGGGATGGCTACACCTTC | CASSLPGNRGDGYTF
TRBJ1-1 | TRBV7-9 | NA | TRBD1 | TGTGCCAGCAGCCCCGGACAGGGGGCCTTGAACACTGAAGCTTTCTTT | CASSPGQGALNTEAFF
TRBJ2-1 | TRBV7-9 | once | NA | TGTGCCAGCAGCTTAACTGGTAGCTCCTACAATGAGCAGTTCTTC | CASSLTGSSYNEQFF
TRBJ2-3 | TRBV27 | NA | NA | TGTGCCAGCAGTTACGGAGTAACAGATACGCAGTATTTT | CASSYGVTDTQYF
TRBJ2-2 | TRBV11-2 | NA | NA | TGTGCCAGCAGTTTCGGACAGCACACCGGGGAGCTGTTTTTT | CASSFGQHTGELFF
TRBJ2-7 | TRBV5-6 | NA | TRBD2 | TGTGCCAGCAGCTTGGATACGGGGGGGATATACGAGCAGTACTTC | CASSLDTGGIYEQYF
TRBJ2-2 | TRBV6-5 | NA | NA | TGTGCCAGCAGTTACTCCGGGACAAACACCGGGGAGCTGTTTTTT | CASSYSGTNTGELFF
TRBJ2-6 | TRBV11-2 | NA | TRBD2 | TGTGCCAGCAGCTTAGACCGGACTAGCGGTTACTACTCTGGGGCCAACGTCCTGACTTTC | CASSLDRTSGYYSGANVLTF
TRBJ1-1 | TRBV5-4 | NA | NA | TGTGCCAGCAGCCCGGGGGGACGTTCGTCGTTAGAAGCTTTCTTT | CASSPGGRSSLEAFF
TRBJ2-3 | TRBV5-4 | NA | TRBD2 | TGTGCCAGCAGCTTGGACAGCGGGGGAGGCTCTGATACGCAGTATTTT | CASSLDSGGGSDTQYF
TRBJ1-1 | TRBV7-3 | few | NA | TGTGCCAGCAGCTTCGGGGATTTGAACACTGAAGCTTTCTTT | CASSFGDLNTEAFF
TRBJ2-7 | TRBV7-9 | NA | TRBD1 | TGTGCCAGCAGCTTGGGGGACAGGGGCCGCCCCTACGAGCAGTACTTC | CASSLGDRGRPYEQYF
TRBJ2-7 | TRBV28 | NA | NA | TGTGCCAGCAGTTTAAAGATATGGGCAGGGTCCTACGAGCAGTACTTC | CASSLKIWAGSYEQYF
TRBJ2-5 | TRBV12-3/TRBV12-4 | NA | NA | TGTGCCAGCAGTTCCCGAGAGACCCAGTACTTC | CASSSRETQYF
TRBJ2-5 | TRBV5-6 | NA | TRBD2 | TGTGCCAGCAGCCCGAACCTAGCGGGGTATCAAGAGACCCAGTACTTC | CASSPNLAGYQETQYF
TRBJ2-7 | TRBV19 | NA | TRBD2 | TGTGCCAGTAGTTCCAGCGGGGGCTCCTACGAGCAGTACTTC | CASSSSGGSYEQYF
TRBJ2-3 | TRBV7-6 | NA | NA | TGTGCCAGCAGCTCCGAAGGGACTCCCATTATCACAGATACGCAGTATTTT | CASSSEGTPIITDTQYF
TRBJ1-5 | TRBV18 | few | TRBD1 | TGTGCCAGCTCACCTCGGGGAGGACAGGGTGAACAGCCCCAGCATTTT | CASSPRGGQGEQPQHF
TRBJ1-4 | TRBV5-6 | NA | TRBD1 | TGTGCCAGCAGCTTACAGGGGGCTGTTGAAAAACTGTTTTTT | CASSLQGAVEKLFF
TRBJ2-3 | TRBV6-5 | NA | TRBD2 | TGTGCCAGCAGTTACTCTCTGCGGGGGGGCCCAGATACGCAGTATTTT | CASSYSLRGGPDTQYF
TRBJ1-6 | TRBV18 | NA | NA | TGTGCCAGCTCACCTCGACAGGAAATAGGTTCACCCCTCCACTTT | CASSPRQEIGSPLHF
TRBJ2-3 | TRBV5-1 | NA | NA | TGCGCCAGCAGCTTGGTCGTACGGGGTAGTCCAGATACGCAGTATTTT | CASSLVVRGSPDTQYF
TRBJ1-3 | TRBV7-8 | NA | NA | TGTGCCAGCAGCCCCCTCGGCGGGGCTGGTGGAAACACCATATATTTT | CASSPLGGAGGNTIYF
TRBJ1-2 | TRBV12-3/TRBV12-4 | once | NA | TGTGCCAGCAGTCGAGAGCATGGCTACACCTTC | CASSREHGYTF
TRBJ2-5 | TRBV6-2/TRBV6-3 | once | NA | TGTGCCAGCAGTCAGCGAACCCAAGAGACCCAGTACTTC | CASSQRTQETQYF
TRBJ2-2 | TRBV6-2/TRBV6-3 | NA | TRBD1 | TGTGCCAGCAGTTACCCGACTGTGTTGGACAGGGTGTCCGGGGAGCTGTTTTTT | CASSYPTVLDRVSGELFF
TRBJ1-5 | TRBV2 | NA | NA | TGTGCCAGCAGTGTGGGGGGGCACGGAGAGCCCCAGCATTTT | CASSVGGHGEPQHF
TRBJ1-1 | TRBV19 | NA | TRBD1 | TGTGCCAGTAGGGCCTCTACAGGGGGCGCGGTGAACACTGAAGCTTTCTTT | CASRASTGGAVNTEAFF
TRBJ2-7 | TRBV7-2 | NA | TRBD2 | TGTGCCAGCAGCCCAGTCCGCATACTAGCGGGGGGAAACGAGCAGTACTTC | CASSPVRILAGGNEQYF
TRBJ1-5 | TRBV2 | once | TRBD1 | TGTGCCAGCAACGTGGGCAGGGGGACCGATAGCAATCAGCCCCAGCATTTT | CASNVGRGTDSNQPQHF
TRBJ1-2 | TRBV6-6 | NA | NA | TGTGCCAGCAGTAACGAGATTCTTAACTATGGCTACACCTTC | CASSNEILNYGYTF
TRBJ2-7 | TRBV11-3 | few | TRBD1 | TGTGCCAGCAGCCGTTGGACAGGGGACGAGCAGTACTTC | CASSRWTGDEQYF
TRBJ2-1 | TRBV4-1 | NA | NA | TGCGCCAGCAGCCAAGCGTCAAGACTTTCCTACAATGAGCAGTTCTTC | CASSQASRLSYNEQFF
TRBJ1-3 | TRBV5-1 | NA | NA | TGCGCCAGCAGCTTGGACTCCAGAAACACCATATATTTT | CASSLDSRNTIYF
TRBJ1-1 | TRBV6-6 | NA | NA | TGTGCCAGCAGTTACACTAGGACCGGGCGAACTGAAGCTTTCTTT | CASSYTRTGRTEAFF
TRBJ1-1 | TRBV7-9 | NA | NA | TGTGCCAGCAGCTGGGCCGAGAATGAAGCTTTCTTT | CASSWAENEAFF
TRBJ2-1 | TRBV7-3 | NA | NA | TGTGCCAGCAGCCCTGGCTCCGACAATGAGCAGTTCTTC | CASSPGSDNEQFF
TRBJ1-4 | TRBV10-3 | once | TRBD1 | TGTGCCATCAGCGGGGACAGGGTGCGAGTGGCAACTAATGAAAAACTGTTTTTT | CAISGDRVRVATNEKLFF
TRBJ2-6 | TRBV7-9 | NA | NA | TGTGCCAGCAGTTCGGGGGCCAACGTCCTGACTTTC | CASSSGANVLTF
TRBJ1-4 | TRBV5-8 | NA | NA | TGTGCCAGCAGCACTGGACTCGGGAGAGGTGAAAAACTGTTTTTT | CASSTGLGRGEKLFF
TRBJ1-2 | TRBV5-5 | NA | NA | TGTGCCAGCAGCCGGGAAACAGGGAACTATGGCTACACCTTC | CASSRETGNYGYTF
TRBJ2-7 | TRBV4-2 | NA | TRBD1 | TGTGCCAGCAGCCCTTCCGGGGGACAGGGGGCCGCCTACGAGCAGTACTTC | CASSPSGGQGAAYEQYF
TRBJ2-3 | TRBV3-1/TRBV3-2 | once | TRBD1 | TGTGCCAGCAGCCAGCGGGACAGGGGCACAGATACGCAGTATTTT | CASSQRDRGTDTQYF
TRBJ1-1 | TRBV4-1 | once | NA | TGCGCCAGCAGCCAAGTTTTCACAAAGAACACTGAAGCTTTCTTT | CASSQVFTKNTEAFF
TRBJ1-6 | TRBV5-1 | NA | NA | TGCGCCAGCAGCAGTGAAACCAGCTCCTATAATTCACCCCTCCACTTT | CASSSETSSYNSPLHF
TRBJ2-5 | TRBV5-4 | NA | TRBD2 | TGTGCCAGCAGCTTGGAACTAGCGGGGACGGAGACCCAGTACTTC | CASSLELAGTETQYF
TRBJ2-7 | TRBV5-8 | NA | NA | TGTGCCAGCAGCTTGGACCCGGGTTACGAGCAGTACTTC | CASSLDPGYEQYF
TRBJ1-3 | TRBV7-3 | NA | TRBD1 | TGTGCCAGCAGCTCCGGACAGGGGGGAAACACCATATATTTT | CASSSGQGGNTIYF
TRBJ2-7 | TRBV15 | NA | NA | TGTGCCACCAGTAGGGACATTGAAGCCTACGAGCAGTACTTC | CATSRDIEAYEQYF
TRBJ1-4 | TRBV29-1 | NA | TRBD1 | TGCAGCGGAGGACAGGGCGGGGAAAAACTGTTTTTT | CSGGQGGEKLFF
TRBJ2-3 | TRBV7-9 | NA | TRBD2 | TGTGCCAGCAGCGGGACTAGCGGGGGGGCGACAGATACGCAGTATTTT | CASSGTSGGATDTQYF
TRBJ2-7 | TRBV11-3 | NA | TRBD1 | TGTGCCAGCAGCTTAGGGGGACAGGGAGAGCAGTACTTC | CASSLGGQGEQYF